The 4 T cell receptor beta chains in this list originate from one sample, sequenced in a study of T cell responses to AZD1222 COVID-19 vaccine. This table comes from immunoSEQ multiplex PCR, and its TCRdb copy is limited to in-frame clones, with some not included. The sample consists of about 75,000 clones, around 86% of them appearing once. The sample consisted of peripheral blood, taken 28 days after the second AZD1222 dose. Receptor source: an adult who received the AZD1222 COVID-19 vaccine.

The rearrangement joins TRBV2 to TRBJ2-5; D remains unclear. V gave up 8 bases and J gave up 1 base, with 11 bases separating them. The CDR3 contains 13 residues. CDR1 is SNHLY and CDR2 is FYNNEI in the germline V gene. CDR3 residues: CASSFAFQETQYF. As DNA, the CDR3 is TGTGCCAGCTCTTTCGCCTTCCAAGAGACCCAGTACTTC.

This clone was found a few times. The chain is built from TRBV5-6 and TRBJ1-2, with unresolved D. CDR3 length: 13 residues. Germline assignment: CDR1 SGHDT and CDR2 YYEEEE. The V gene lost 4 bases and the J gene lost 4 bases, with 11 bases spanning the gap. CDR3: CASSLGKGYGYTF. CDR3 nucleotide sequence: TGTGCCAGCAGCCTGGGTAAAGGCTATGGCTACACCTTC.

The CDR3 nucleotides are TGTGCCAGCAGTTTAAGCCCCTCGGGGCTCGGAAGCACAGATACGCAGTATTTT. This sequence encodes CASSLSPSGLGSTDTQYF. The J gene is TRBJ2-3, the V gene TRBV27; D is possibly TRBD1 or TRBD2 (5 bases each). Per germline, CDR1 MNHEY and CDR2 SMNVEV (reference sequence). The V end lost 2 bases, the J end lost 0 bases, and 18 bases lay between the germline ends. This CDR3 region has 18 residues.

The genes are TRBV28 and TRBJ1-3; TRBD1 matches at 9 bases. This CDR3 is built from 16 residues. V trimming: 5 bases; J trimming: 6 bases; junction bases outside the gene matches: 11. Germline V gives CDR1 MDHEN, CDR2 SYDVKM. CDR3 region: CASSPEAGTGINTIYF. The DNA of the CDR3 is TGTGCCAGCAGTCCCGAAGCCGGGACAGGGATAAACACCATATATTTT.